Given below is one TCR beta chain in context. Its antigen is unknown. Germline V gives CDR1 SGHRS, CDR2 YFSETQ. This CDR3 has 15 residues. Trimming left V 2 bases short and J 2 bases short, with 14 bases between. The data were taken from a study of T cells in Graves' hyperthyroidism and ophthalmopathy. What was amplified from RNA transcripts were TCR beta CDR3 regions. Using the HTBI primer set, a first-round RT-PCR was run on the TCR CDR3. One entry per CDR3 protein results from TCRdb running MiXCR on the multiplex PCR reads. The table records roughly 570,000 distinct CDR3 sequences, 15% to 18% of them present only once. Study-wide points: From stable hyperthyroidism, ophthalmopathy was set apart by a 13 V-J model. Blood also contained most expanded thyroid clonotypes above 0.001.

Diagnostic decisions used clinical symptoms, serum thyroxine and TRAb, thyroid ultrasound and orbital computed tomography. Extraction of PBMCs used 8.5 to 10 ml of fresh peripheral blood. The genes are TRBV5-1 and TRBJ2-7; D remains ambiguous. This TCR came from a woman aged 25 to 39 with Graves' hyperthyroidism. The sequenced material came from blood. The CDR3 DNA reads TGCGCCAGCAGCTTAGTAGGTAACACCCCCTACGAGCAGTACTTC. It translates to CASSLVGNTPYEQYF.